This T cell receptor (beta chain) is drawn from a study of blood T cell repertoires in COVID-19. The overall study: In each case, the material was cDNA or gDNA derived from T cells, B-cell-depleted T cells, or PBMCs.

Authors' processing steps: Researchers report that nucleated cell counts were estimated from reference gene primer amplification. TCRdb's copy holds only in-frame clones and misses some; the assay was immunoSEQ multiplex PCR. Clone size and V and J calls were adopted from that table, with D and trimming inferred from the DNA. The sample yields about 270,000 clones, 75% to 90% seen once. J lost 0 bases, V lost 2 bases, and 8 bases had no gene match. The CDR3 is 19 residues long. Germline loops: CDR1 SEHNR, CDR2 FQNEAQ (reference sequence). Recovered participants had two consecutive negative NP/OP PCR tests, healthcare professional clearance, or symptom resolution.

This sequence originates from a woman aged 18 to 35 who had recovered from COVID-19. The sample comprised PBMCs or T cells enriched from blood (not recorded which). The gene calls are TRBV7-9 and TRBJ2-7; 15 bases line up with TRBD2. CDR3 DNA: TGTGCCAGCAGCTTATCTCCGGGACTAGCGGGGGGAAGCTCCTACGAGCAGTACTTC. It translates to CASSLSPGLAGGSSYEQYF.